Below are 27 T cell receptor beta chains sequenced from a single sample in a study of blood T cell repertoires in COVID-19. Profiling relied on immunoSEQ multiplex PCR, and the TCRdb table lists in-frame clones only, not all of them. Of about 360,000 clones listed, approximately 85% are singletons. Sequencing was performed on PBMCs or T cells enriched from blood (not recorded which). These receptors were taken from a woman in her forties with acute COVID-19.

The V gene is TRBV11-2, the J gene TRBJ2-7; the match to TRBD2 covers 8 bases. V trimming: 5 bases; J trimming: 6 bases; junction bases outside the gene matches: 6. The CDR3 has 13 amino acids. Germline CDR1 and CDR2: SGHAT and FQNNGV. The CDR3 loop reads CASSRMAGGEQYF. CDR3 nucleotide sequence: TGTGCCAGCAGCCGAATGGCGGGGGGCGAGCAGTACTTC.

The chain links TRBV5-4 to TRBJ1-6; 7 positions agree with TRBD1. J lost 11 bases, V lost 1 base, and 3 bases had no gene match. Per the germline V gene, CDR1 is SGHNT and CDR2 is YYREEE (reference sequence). This CDR3 comprises 13 residues. The CDR3 DNA reads TGTGCCAGCAGCTTGACAGGGGTAACACCCCTCCACTTT. Its translation is CASSLTGVTPLHF. Supplemented by reference TRBV5-4 and TRBJ1-6, the full variable domain reads ETGVTQSPTHLIKTRGQQVTLRCSSQSGHNTVSWYQQALGQGPQFIFQYYREEENGRGNFPPRFSGLQFPNYSSELNVNALELDDSALYLCASSLTGVTPLHFGNGTRLTVT.

The gene calls are TRBV4-1 and TRBJ2-5; 8 bases agree with TRBD2. The germline V gene has CDR1 MGHRA and CDR2 YSYEKL. V lost 1 base to trimming and J lost 0 bases; unmatched junction nucleotides: 4. This CDR3 is 16 amino acids long. The chain's CDR3 is CASSQVGSGDQETQYF. Here the CDR3 DNA reads TGCGCCAGCAGCCAAGTGGGTAGCGGGGACCAAGAGACCCAGTACTTC.

Of note for this clone: Compared with germline, one end of the junction differs, possibly owing to a read error. V and J are TRBV7-9 and TRBJ1-3; D not resolved. The V gene's germline CDR1 is SEHNR and CDR2 FQNEAQ (reference sequence). This CDR3 region has 13 residues. As DNA, the CDR3 is TGTGCCAGCAGCCCCTCCACGCGTTCTCTCTCTAATTTT. Translated, it gives CASSPSTRSLSNF. The variable domain in full, completed from reference TRBV7-9 and TRBJ1-3, reads DTGVSQNPRHKITKRGQNVTFRCDPISEHNRLYWYRQTLGQGPEFLTYFQNEAQLEKSRLLSDRFSAERPKGSFSTLEIQRTEQGDSAMYLCASSPSTRSLSNFGEGSWLTVV.

Here the CDR3 reads CASATGFSGTSGDTDTQYF. The DNA for the CDR3 is TGCGCCAGCGCGACGGGGTTCTCCGGGACTAGCGGAGACACAGATACGCAGTATTTT. The chain recombines TRBV5-1 with TRBJ2-3, with 11 bases fitting TRBD2. With V trimmed by 7 bases and J by 2 bases, 18 bases remained unmatched. This CDR3 is built from 19 residues. CDR1 is SGHRS, CDR2 YFSETQ, per germline.

The V call is TRBV10-3, the J call TRBJ1-3; D remains unclear. With 3 bases removed from V and 0 bases from J, the gap between germline ends came to 6 bases. The CDR3 runs 14 residues. CDR1 and CDR2 (germline): ENHRY, SYGVKD. The CDR3 here is CAISELLSGNTIYF. CDR3 DNA sequence: TGTGCCATCAGTGAATTACTCTCTGGAAACACCATATATTTT.

In its sample, this clone was seen once. DNA of the CDR3: TGTGCCAGCAGCGATCGGGACAGGGGCTACGAGCAGTACTTC. Its protein is CASSDRDRGYEQYF. The chain employs TRBV6-5 and TRBJ2-7; 10 bases are shared with TRBD1. The CDR3 consists of 14 residues. V shed 6 bases, J shed 3 bases, and the junction held 5 bases outside the gene matches. Germline lookup yields CDR1 MNHEY and CDR2 SVGAGI.

The genes are TRBV7-9 and TRBJ2-1; 9 nucleotides agree with TRBD2. CDR1 is SEHNR, CDR2 FQNEAQ, per germline (reference sequence). After removal of 5 bases from V and 3 bases from J, the junction contained 8 bases not matched to a gene. This CDR3 has 16 amino acids. The CDR3 region has the DNA TGTGCCAGCAGCCCAAGAGCGGGGGGTTTCTACAATGAGCAGTTCTTC. Translating it yields CASSPRAGGFYNEQFF.

This rearrangement joins TRBV5-1 to TRBJ1-3; D not certain. Trimming took 4 bases from V and 4 from J, leaving 9 bases between them. This CDR3 contains 13 residues. CDR1 SGHRS and CDR2 YFSETQ come from the germline V gene. CDR3 loop: CASSIESGNTIYF. The CDR3 coding sequence is TGCGCCAGCAGCATAGAATCGGGAAACACCATATATTTT.

The chain is built from TRBV19 and TRBJ2-3; 7 bases match TRBD2. The V gene end was trimmed by 5 bases and the J gene end by 2 bases; junction bases not matched to a gene: 10. Germline CDR1 LNHDA, CDR2 SQIVND (reference sequence). This CDR3 is built from 16 residues. The chain's CDR3 is CASSPSGSGNTDTQYF. The CDR3 coding sequence is TGTGCCAGTAGTCCCTCTGGGAGCGGGAACACAGATACGCAGTATTTT.

This chain's CDR3 is CASSLVVRGLGNTIYF. The CDR3 DNA reads TGTGCCAGCAGCTTAGTCGTCAGGGGGCTTGGAAACACCATATATTTT. The chain recombines TRBV7-2 with TRBJ1-3, with TRBD1 identical over 8 bases. The CDR3 has 16 amino acids. The junction had 5 bases not matched to a gene; V was cut back by 1 base and J by 3 bases. The germline V gene has CDR1 SGHTA and CDR2 FQGNSA.

The chain links TRBV5-1 to TRBJ1-1; no firm D call. The germline V gene encodes CDR1 SGHRS and CDR2 YFSETQ. The V and J ends lost 4 bases and 7 bases respectively, with 8 bases between them. CDR3 length: 11 residues. CDR3 nucleotides: TGCGCCAGCAGCAGAGGAGTTGAAGCTTTCTTT. This codes for CASSRGVEAFF.

This chain uses TRBV6-5 with TRBJ2-1; D not certain. V was pared by 5 bases and J by 4 bases, with 12 bases between. Germline V gene sequence: CDR1 MNHEY, CDR2 SVGAGI. The CDR3 loop spans 14 amino acids. The CDR3 DNA is TGTGCCAGCAGTACGAAGCCCCTTTACAATGAGCAGTTCTTC. Translating gives CASSTKPLYNEQFF.

This chain uses TRBV10-3 with TRBJ2-3; D gene uncertain. V gave up 7 bases and J gave up 0 bases, with 11 bases separating them. The CDR3 is 14 amino acids. CDR1 is ENHRY and CDR2 is SYGVKD in the germline V gene. The CDR3 nucleotides are TGTGCCATCAAGTACGCGGCTAGCACAGATACGCAGTATTTT. It encodes CAIKYAASTDTQYF.

The rearrangement links TRBV19 to TRBJ1-2; tentative D call: TRBD1 (5 bases). The CDR3 contains 14 residues. The V gene lost 4 bases and the J gene lost 4 bases, with 13 bases spanning the gap. CDR1 LNHDA and CDR2 SQIVND come from the germline V gene (reference sequence). Here the CDR3 reads CASSTAGSVYGYTF. The CDR3 DNA follows: TGTGCCAGTAGTACGGCAGGGTCGGTCTATGGCTACACCTTC. Full variable domain (remainder filled in from reference TRBV19 and TRBJ1-2): DGGITQSPKYLFRKEGQNVTLSCEQNLNHDAMYWYRQDPGQGLRLIYYSQIVNDFQKGDIAEGYSVSREKKESFPLTVTSAQKNPTAFYLCASSTAGSVYGYTFGSGTRLTVV.

This clone was counted a single time. The chain employs TRBV5-1 and TRBJ2-1; possibly TRBD2 for D (6 bases). The CDR3 is 14 amino acids. Trimming took off 4 bases at V and 8 bases at J, with 16 bases between the two ends. The germline V gene has CDR1 SGHRS and CDR2 YFSETQ. The chain's CDR3 is CASSPRGGIDEQFF. The CDR3 DNA reads TGCGCCAGCAGCCCTCGAGGAGGGATCGATGAGCAGTTCTTC.

J is TRBJ2-7 and V is TRBV23-1; TRBD1 matches at 8 bases. TRBV23-1 is assigned to the ORF class and has an uncertain function. The ends lost 2 bases at V and 0 bases at J; junction bases unmatched: 3. The CDR3 runs to 15 residues. CDR3 bases: TGCGCCAGCAGTCAAGTAGGGACAGGCTCCTACGAGCAGTACTTC. Translation: CASSQVGTGSYEQYF.

The chain recombines TRBV11-3 with TRBJ2-3; D might be TRBD1 (6 bases). Trimming took 1 base from V and 2 from J, leaving 10 bases between them. CDR3 length equals 15 residues. The V gene's germline CDR1 is SGHNT and CDR2 YENEEA. Here the CDR3 DNA reads TGTGCCAGCAGCTTAGGTAGGACAGACACAGATACGCAGTATTTT. Translating it yields CASSLGRTDTDTQYF.

The V gene is TRBV19, the J gene TRBJ2-7, with D tentatively TRBD1 (7 bases). CDR3 size: 14 residues. The V gene's germline CDR1 is LNHDA and CDR2 SQIVND (reference sequence). Between the trimmed V and J ends, which lost 3 bases and 9 bases, there was a span of 18 bases. The chain's CDR3 is CASSIYRGSGGQYF. The DNA of the CDR3 is TGTGCCAGTAGTATCTACAGGGGCTCCGGGGGGCAGTACTTC.

As for this clone: Other DNA variants within this sample encode the same CDR3. The chain couples TRBV27 to TRBJ2-3; TRBD1 matches 8 bases. CDR3 size: 15 residues. Trimming cost V 0 bases and J 3 bases; bases outside gene matches: 2. Germline V gene data show CDR1 as MNHEY and CDR2 as SMNVEV (reference sequence). CDR3 sequence reads: CASSLSGTGTDTQYF. For the CDR3, the DNA is TGTGCCAGCAGTTTATCCGGGACAGGTACAGATACGCAGTATTTT.

This sequence joins TRBV15 and TRBJ2-7, with 8 bases matching TRBD1. The CDR3 totals 16 residues. Germline assignment: CDR1 LNHNV and CDR2 YYDKDF (reference sequence). J gave up 0 bases and V 1 base, and 5 bases lay outside the gene matches. CDR3 nucleotide sequence: TGTGCCACCAGCAGAGTGTCCGGACAGGGCTCCTACGAGCAGTACTTC. It translates to CATSRVSGQGSYEQYF.

This chain uses TRBV2 with TRBJ2-5; possibly TRBD1 for D (6 bases). Germline V CDR1 and CDR2: SNHLY, FYNNEI. Deletions cut 4 bases from V and 2 bases from J, with 8 bases between. The length of the CDR3 is 13 residues. The CDR3 nucleotides read TGTGCCAGCAGTGCACAGGGTCAAGAGACCCAGTACTTC. Amino acids: CASSAQGQETQYF. The complete variable domain, with remaining parts taken from reference TRBV2 and TRBJ2-5, reads EPEVTQTPSHQVTQMGQEVILRCVPISNHLYFYWYRQILGQKVEFLVSFYNNEISEKSEIFDDQFSVERPDGSNFTLKIRSTKLEDSAMYFCASSAQGQETQYFGPGTRLLVL.

This clone was counted once. The V and J genes are TRBV10-3 and TRBJ2-7; 8 nucleotides agree with TRBD1. The CDR3 is 13 residues long. The V and J ends lost 7 bases and 4 bases, in that order; junction bases with no gene match: 6. Germline V gives CDR1 ENHRY, CDR2 SYGVKD. The DNA of the CDR3 is TGTGCCATCACCGGGACAGGTCTTTACGAGCAGTACTTC. Translating it yields CAITGTGLYEQYF.

V is TRBV11-2 and J is TRBJ2-3, with 8 nucleotides matching TRBD2. This CDR3 region has 17 residues. From germline, CDR1 is SGHAT and CDR2 FQNNGV. V lost 4 bases to trimming and J lost 1 base; unmatched junction nucleotides: 10. CDR3 sequence: CASSSAGEAGGTDTQYF. DNA of the CDR3: TGTGCCAGCAGCTCCGCCGGGGAAGCGGGGGGCACAGATACGCAGTATTTT.

V and J are TRBV5-1 and TRBJ2-7, with TRBD1 matching over 7 bases. The CDR3 consists of 15 residues. Losses at the gene ends were 6 bases for V and 3 bases for J; bases not matched to a gene: 12. The germline gives CDR1 SGHRS, CDR2 YFSETQ. CDR3 DNA sequence: TGCGCCAGCACCCTCGGACAGGCCAACTTCTACGAGCAGTACTTC. Translation gives CASTLGQANFYEQYF.

This clone has more than one count but fewer than ten. This chain joins TRBV4-1 and TRBJ1-5; D not certain. Deletions cut 1 base from V and 11 bases from J, with 12 bases between. In germline, CDR1 is MGHRA, CDR2 YSYEKL. CDR3 length: 13 amino acids. The CDR3 spells CASSQVQSGTQHF. CDR3 coding DNA: TGCGCCAGCAGCCAAGTGCAATCAGGTACCCAGCATTTT.

V gene TRBV21-1 combines with J gene TRBJ2-2; TRBD1, as called in the table, went unchecked against the DNA. TRBV21-1 is an annotated pseudogene. The length of the CDR3 is 17 residues. The CDR3, as DNA: TGTGCCAGCAGCAAACTAGGGACAGGGGGCCCGACCGGGGAGCTGTTTTTT. It translates to CASSKLGTGGPTGELFF.